The following is a T cell receptor (beta chain) sequence with its context. This entry is derived from a study of blood T cells in healthy people across ages. Combining a sample-barcoded 5' primer with a J-beta primer mix, a second PCR ran for about 7 to 12 cycles. The template-switch adaptor, which had 12 random nucleotides, put a tag on each cDNA molecule. MiXCR, applied by TCRdb to the 5' RACE reads, yields one record per CDR3 protein. The table includes hundreds of thousands of distinct CDR3 sequences, under 65% detected once. The TCR sequence derives from a woman aged 80 or older in good health. Sequenced: blood.

CDR3 sequence: CSARDPRMSHTEAFF. In DNA form, the CDR3 reads TGCAGTGCTAGAGACCCGCGAATGTCGCACACTGAAGCTTTCTTT. V is TRBV20-1 and J is TRBJ1-1; no clear D. The CDR3 has 15 amino acids. The ends were cut back, 0 bases at V and 3 bases at J, with 14 bases in the middle. The V gene's germline CDR1 is DFQATT and CDR2 SNEGSKA (reference sequence).